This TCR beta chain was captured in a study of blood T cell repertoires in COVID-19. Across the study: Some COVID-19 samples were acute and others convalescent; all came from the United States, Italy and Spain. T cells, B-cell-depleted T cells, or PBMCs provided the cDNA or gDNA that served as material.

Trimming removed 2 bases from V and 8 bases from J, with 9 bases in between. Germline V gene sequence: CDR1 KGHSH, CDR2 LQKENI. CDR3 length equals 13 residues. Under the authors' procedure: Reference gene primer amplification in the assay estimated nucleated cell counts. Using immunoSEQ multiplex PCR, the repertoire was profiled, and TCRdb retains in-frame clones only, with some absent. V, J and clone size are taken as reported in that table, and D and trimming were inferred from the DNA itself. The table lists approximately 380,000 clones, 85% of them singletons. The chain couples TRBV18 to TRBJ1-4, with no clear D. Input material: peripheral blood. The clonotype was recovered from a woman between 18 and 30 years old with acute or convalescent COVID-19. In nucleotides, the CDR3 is TGTGCCAGCTCACCAATTGGAGGGGAAAAACTGTTTTTT. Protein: CASSPIGGEKLFF.